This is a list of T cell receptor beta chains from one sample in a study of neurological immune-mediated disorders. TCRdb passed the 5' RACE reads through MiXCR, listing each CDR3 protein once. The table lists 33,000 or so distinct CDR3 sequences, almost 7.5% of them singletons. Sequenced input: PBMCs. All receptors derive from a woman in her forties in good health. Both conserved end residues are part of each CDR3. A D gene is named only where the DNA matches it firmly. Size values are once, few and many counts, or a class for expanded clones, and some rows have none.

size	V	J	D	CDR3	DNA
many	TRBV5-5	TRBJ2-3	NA	CASSYSGGHLDTQYF	TGTGCCAGCAGCTACTCCGGGGGGCATCTAGATACGCAGTATTTT
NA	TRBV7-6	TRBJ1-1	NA	CASSLASGDAEAFF	TGTGCCAGCAGCCTCGCCAGTGGAGACGCTGAAGCTTTCTTT
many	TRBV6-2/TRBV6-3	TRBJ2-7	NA	CASSYPLALNSYEQYF	TGTGCCAGCAGTTATCCCCTAGCGCTGAACTCCTACGAGCAGTACTTC
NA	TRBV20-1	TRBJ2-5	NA	CSAPTLTGRALETQYF	TGCAGTGCTCCTACCCTCACAGGGAGGGCCCTTGAGACCCAGTACTTC
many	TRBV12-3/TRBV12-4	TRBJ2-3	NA	CASTPSTDTQYF	TGTGCCAGCACCCCCTCCACAGATACGCAGTATTTT
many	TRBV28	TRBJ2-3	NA	CASRSGTDTQYF	TGTGCCAGCAGGTCCGGAACAGATACGCAGTATTTT
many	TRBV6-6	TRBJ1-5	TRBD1	CASTRTGGNQPQHF	TGTGCCAGCACCCGAACAGGGGGCAATCAGCCCCAGCATTTT
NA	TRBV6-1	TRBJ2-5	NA	CATMTTWRWGETQYF	TGTGCCACCATGACTACCTGGAGATGGGGAGAGACCCAGTACTTC
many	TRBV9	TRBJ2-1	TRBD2	CASSAHSGTPSNEQFF	TGTGCCAGCAGCGCTCATAGCGGGACCCCCTCCAATGAGCAGTTCTTC
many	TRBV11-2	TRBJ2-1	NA	CASSLYRPSYNEQFF	TGTGCCAGCAGCCTATACCGGCCTTCCTACAATGAGCAGTTCTTC